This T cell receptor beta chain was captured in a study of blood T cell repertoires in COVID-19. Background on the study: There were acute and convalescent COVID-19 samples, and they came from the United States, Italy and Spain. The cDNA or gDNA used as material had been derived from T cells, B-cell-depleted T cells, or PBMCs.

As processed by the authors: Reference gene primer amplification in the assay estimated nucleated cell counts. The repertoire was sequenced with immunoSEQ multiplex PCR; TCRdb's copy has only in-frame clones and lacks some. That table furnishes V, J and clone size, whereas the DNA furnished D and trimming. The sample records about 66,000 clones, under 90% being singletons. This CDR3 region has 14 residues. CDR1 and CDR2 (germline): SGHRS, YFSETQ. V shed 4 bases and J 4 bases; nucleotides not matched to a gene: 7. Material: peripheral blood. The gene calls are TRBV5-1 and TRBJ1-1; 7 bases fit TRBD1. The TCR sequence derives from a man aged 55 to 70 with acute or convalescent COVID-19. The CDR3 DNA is TGCGCCAGCAGCCTACAGGGGTCAGGCACTGAAGCTTTCTTT. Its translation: CASSLQGSGTEAFF.